This T cell receptor beta chain was captured in a study of human T cells and chemical hapten exposure. Trimming took off 5 bases at V and 0 bases at J, with 5 bases between the two ends. CDR3 length: 12 residues. Germline CDR1 reads MDHEN; CDR2 reads SYDVKM. TCRdb fed the RACE reads into MiXCR, producing one record per CDR3 protein. Here the sample spans tens of thousands of distinct CDR3 sequences, about 10% being singletons. Time point specified: patch test 1, 2 weeks after DPC sensitization. Documented treatment: therapeutic diphenylcyclopropenone sensitization with weekly scalp DPC. This clonotype has only a few counts.

The chain carries TRBV28 and TRBJ2-7; D remains ambiguous. Source: whole blood, taken in connection with sensitization to the hapten diphenylcyclopropenone (DPC). The sequence was collected from a woman aged 45 to 65 with alopecia areata. Some clones in this sample may be carry-over from other donors' samples. This CDR3 reads CASSSDSYEQYF. The CDR3 nucleotides are TGTGCCAGCAGTAGTGACTCCTACGAGCAGTACTTC.